Listed here are 21 T cell receptor beta chains from one sample, sequenced in a study of blood T cells in healthy people across ages. Then a second PCR, running roughly 7 to 11 cycles, was carried out with a sample-barcoded 5' primer and a J-beta primer mix. MiXCR was run by TCRdb on the 5' RACE reads, yielding one entry per CDR3 protein. The table has 650,000 to 1,000,000 distinct CDR3 sequences, approximately 35% seen once. Specimen: blood. All receptors come from a man younger than 35 in good health.

This clonotype was counted between two and nine times. The chain employs TRBV7-2 and TRBJ2-1; possibly TRBD2 for D (7 bases). This CDR3 comprises 16 residues. Between the trimmed V and J ends, which lost 1 base and 7 bases, there was a span of 17 bases. Germline V gene sequence: CDR1 SGHTA, CDR2 FQGNSA. The chain's CDR3 is CASSLVGGGTGNEQFF. CDR3 DNA: TGTGCCAGCAGCTTAGTTGGCGGGGGCACGGGGAATGAGCAGTTCTTC.

Concerning this clonotype: Sequence at one end of the junction differs from germline and may be a read error. The chain recombines TRBV2 with TRBJ2-3, with TRBD2 matching over 8 bases. The length of the CDR3 is 15 residues. Looked up from germline, CDR1 is SNHLY and CDR2 is FYNNEI. Here the CDR3 reads CASSGERGGTNTQYF. CDR3 bases: TGTGCCAGCAGTGGGGAACGGGGGGGCACAAATACGCAGTATTTT.

This chain links TRBV5-6 with TRBJ2-7; no clear D gene. This CDR3 has 12 residues. With 4 bases removed from V and 7 bases from J, the gap between germline ends came to 12 bases. CDR1 and CDR2 (germline): SGHDT, YYEEEE. CDR3 loop: CASSRLNNEQYF. The CDR3 nucleotides are TGTGCCAGCAGCCGCCTTAACAATGAGCAGTACTTC.

Comment on this clonotype: This may stem from a read error, because a much larger clone lies one nucleotide away. The rearrangement uses TRBV7-2 and TRBJ2-7; TRBD1 is a possible D gene (5 bases). V was clipped by 2 bases and J by 7 bases, with 21 bases between them. Germline CDR1 is SGHTA and CDR2 is FQGNSA. This CDR3 is built from 16 residues. CDR3 bases: TGTGCCAGCAGCTTAAGGAGAGCCGAACAGGTTTCTGAGCAGTACTTC. It codes for CASSLRRAEQVSEQYF.

V is TRBV7-8 and J is TRBJ1-4, with 8 bases identical to TRBD1. This CDR3 has 15 residues. Losses at the gene ends were 5 bases for V and 5 bases for J; bases not matched to a gene: 7. Germline loops: CDR1 SGHVS, CDR2 FQNEAQ. CDR3 loop: CASSPRQGMNEKLFF. As DNA, the CDR3 is TGTGCCAGCAGCCCCCGACAGGGGATGAATGAAAAACTGTTTTTT.

With regard to this clonotype: A read error may account for a junction end that differs from germline. This chain uses TRBV20-1 with TRBJ2-3, with 13 bases aligning to TRBD2. The V gene's germline CDR1 is DFQATT and CDR2 SNEGSKA (reference sequence). CDR3 size: 17 residues. The CDR3 nucleotides read TGCAGTGCTAGACCGTTACGGACTAGCGGGGGTTCAGAGACGCAGTATTTT. Translation gives CSARPLRTSGGSETQYF.

The V gene is TRBV12-3 or TRBV12-4, the J gene TRBJ1-1; 7 bases agree with TRBD1. Trimming cost V 6 bases and J 1 base; bases outside gene matches: 11. This CDR3 region has 16 residues. The CDR3 loop is CASRGKGDSPNTEAFF. As DNA, the CDR3 is TGTGCCAGCAGGGGAAAGGGGGACAGCCCGAACACTGAAGCTTTCTTT.

A single count supports this clonotype. One base away lies a much larger clone, so this may be a sequencing read error. This chain links TRBV12-3 or TRBV12-4 with TRBJ1-2; 8 nucleotides align to TRBD1. The CDR3 extends over 14 amino acids. The CDR3 spells CASSYRTGNYDYTF. The DNA for the CDR3 is TGTGCCAGCAGTTACCGGACAGGGAACTATGACTACACCTTC.

Note on this clonotype: Given a much more abundant clone one base away, this may be a read error. V usage is TRBV12-3 or TRBV12-4 and J usage is TRBJ2-1, with 7 bases matching TRBD2. The DNA end favors TRBJ2-7, so the J call may be wrong. CDR3 size: 14 residues. CDR3 nucleotide sequence: TGTGCCAGCACCCCAGCGGGACTCTACAATGAGCAGTACTTC. Protein sequence: CASTPAGLYNEQYF.

The V and J genes are TRBV7-3 and TRBJ2-3; 9 nucleotides align to TRBD2. The CDR3 contains 14 residues. The V gene's germline CDR1 is SGHTA and CDR2 FQGTGA. The ends lost 5 bases at V and 5 bases at J; junction bases unmatched: 5. The CDR3 here is CASSLAGLEDTQYF. The DNA for the CDR3 is TGTGCCAGCAGCCTAGCGGGGTTGGAAGATACGCAGTATTTT. The full variable domain, its missing parts supplied by reference TRBV7-3 and TRBJ2-3, is GAGVSQTPSNKVTEKGKYVELRCDPISGHTALYWYRQSLGQGPEFLIYFQGTGAADDSGLPNDRFFAVRPEGSVSTLKIQRTERGDSAVYLCASSLAGLEDTQYFGPGTRLTVL.

This clonotype appeared a few times. The V call is TRBV7-6, the J call TRBJ2-5; D remains unclear. The assigned J gene may be wrong: the sequence end matches TRBJ2-7 better. The V gene's germline CDR1 is SGHVS and CDR2 FNYEAQ. The CDR3 loop spans 12 amino acids. The CDR3 here is CASSLGKSEQYF. The CDR3 coding sequence is TGTGCCAGCAGCTTAGGGAAGTCCGAGCAGTACTTC.

V is TRBV20-1 and J is TRBJ2-5; D may correspond to TRBD1 or TRBD2 (6 bases each). The J call may be faulty, since TRBJ2-7 better matches the DNA end. The length of the CDR3 is 14 residues. Germline V gene data show CDR1 as DFQATT and CDR2 as SNEGSKA (reference sequence). CDR3: CSARVPGAQIEQYF. CDR3 sequence (DNA): TGCAGTGCTAGAGTTCCGGGGGCGCAGATCGAGCAGTACTTC.

This clonotype was observed at least ten times. The chain combines TRBV12-3 or TRBV12-4 with TRBJ2-6, with D perhaps matching TRBD2 (6 bases). CDR3 size: 14 residues. V shed 7 bases and J shed 1 base, with 8 bases lying between them. Here the CDR3 DNA reads TGTGCCAGCACCGCGGGATCTGGGGCCAACGTCCTGACTTTC. Amino acid sequence: CASTAGSGANVLTF.

At least ten counts were recorded for this clonotype. This chain joins TRBV2 and TRBJ1-5, with D possibly matching TRBD1 (6 bases). The germline CDR1 and CDR2 sequences are SNHLY and FYNNEI. This CDR3 region has 13 residues. V was clipped by 3 bases and J by 7 bases, with 10 bases between them. Written as DNA, the CDR3 is TGTGCCAGCAGTGACAGGGGTATACAGCCCCAGCATTTT. It is translated as CASSDRGIQPQHF.

This clonotype was recorded many times. The CDR3: CASSVQLAPSYEQYF. CDR3 coding DNA: TGTGCCAGCAGCGTCCAGCTCGCTCCCTCCTACGAGCAGTACTTC. This chain joins TRBV7-2 and TRBJ2-7; D remains ambiguous. V was cut by 5 bases and J by 0 bases, with 14 bases left in between. This CDR3 region has 15 residues. Germline lookup yields CDR1 SGHTA and CDR2 FQGNSA.

There are many counts of this clonotype. V is TRBV21-1 and J is TRBJ2-7; the table calls TRBD2, which could not be checked here. TRBV21-1 is given as a pseudogene. The CDR3 is 12 residues long. The chain's CDR3 is CASGRPCYEQYF. In nucleotides, the CDR3 is TGTGCCAGCGGGAGACCGTGCTACGAGCAGTACTTC.

Concerning this clonotype itself: A much more abundant neighbour one base away suggests this may be a read error. V usage is TRBV12-3 or TRBV12-4 and J usage is TRBJ2-5; 9 bases are shared with TRBD1. The V segment lost 6 bases and the J segment 11 bases; nucleotides outside the gene matches: 16. The CDR3 runs to 15 residues. The CDR3 protein is CASRKSQGALYEQYF. CDR3 sequence (DNA): TGTGCCAGCAGAAAATCACAGGGGGCCCTCTATGAGCAGTACTTC.

This chain uses TRBV4-3 with TRBJ1-5; unclear D gene. V lost 0 bases to trimming and J lost 7 bases, with 7 bases between them. The CDR3 has 13 residues. CDR1 and CDR2 (germline): LGHNA, YSLEER. CDR3 coding DNA: TGCGCCAGCAGCCAAGATAGTAGGCAGCCCCAGCATTTT. Translating it yields CASSQDSRQPQHF.

The chain employs TRBV4-1 and TRBJ2-7, with unresolved D. The CDR3 has 13 amino acids. Germline V gene sequence: CDR1 MGHRA, CDR2 YSYEKL. The germline V and J ends were trimmed by 1 base and 3 bases, with 7 bases remaining between them. In DNA form, the CDR3 reads TGCGCCAGCAGCCAAGGTGGCGTCTACGAGCAGTACTTC. Protein product: CASSQGGVYEQYF.

In this sample, this clonotype turned up a few times. The chain links TRBV20-1 to TRBJ2-4; no firm D call. The germline V gene has CDR1 DFQATT and CDR2 SNEGSKA (reference sequence). The CDR3 contains 12 residues. Between the trimmed V and J ends, which lost 6 bases and 2 bases, there was a span of 8 bases. For the CDR3, the DNA is TGCAGTGCAACGAGCACCAAAAACATTCAGTACTTC. Translation gives CSATSTKNIQYF.

The J gene is TRBJ2-1, the V gene TRBV7-2; 12 bases agree with TRBD1. Germline CDR1 SGHTA, CDR2 FQGNSA. The CDR3 is 15 residues long. The J segment lost 6 bases and the V segment lost 5 bases, leaving 5 bases of the junction unmatched. CDR3 sequence (DNA): TGTGCCAGCAGCCTGGGACAGGGGGCAGTCAATGAGCAGTTCTTC. This sequence encodes CASSLGQGAVNEQFF.